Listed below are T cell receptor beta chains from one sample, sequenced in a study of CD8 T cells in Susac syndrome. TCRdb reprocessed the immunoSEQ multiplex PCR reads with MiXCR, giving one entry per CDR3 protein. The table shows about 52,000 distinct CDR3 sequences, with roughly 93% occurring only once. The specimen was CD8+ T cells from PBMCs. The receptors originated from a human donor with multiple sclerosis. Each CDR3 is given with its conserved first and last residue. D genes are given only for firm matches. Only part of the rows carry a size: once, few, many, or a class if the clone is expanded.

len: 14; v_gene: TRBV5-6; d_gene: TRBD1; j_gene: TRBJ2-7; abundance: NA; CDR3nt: TGTGCCAGCAGCCCGGGACAGAGCTCCTACGAGCAGTACTTC; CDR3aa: CASSPGQSSYEQYF
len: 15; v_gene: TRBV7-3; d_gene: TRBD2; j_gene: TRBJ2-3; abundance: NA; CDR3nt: TGTGTCAGCAGCCGACTAGCGGGGGGCTCGGATACGCAGTATTTT; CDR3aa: CVSSRLAGGSDTQYF
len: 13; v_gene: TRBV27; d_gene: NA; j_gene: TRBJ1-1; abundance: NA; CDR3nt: TGTGCCAGCAGCTGGACAGTTAACACTGAAGCTTTCTTT; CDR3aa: CASSWTVNTEAFF
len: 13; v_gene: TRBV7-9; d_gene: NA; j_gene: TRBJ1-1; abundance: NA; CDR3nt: TGTGCCAGCAGTATAGGGATGAACACTGAAGCTTTCTTT; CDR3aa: CASSIGMNTEAFF
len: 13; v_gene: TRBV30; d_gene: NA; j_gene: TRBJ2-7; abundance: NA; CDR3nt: TGTGCCTGGAGTGATACAGGGTACCACGAGCAGTACTTC; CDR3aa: CAWSDTGYHEQYF
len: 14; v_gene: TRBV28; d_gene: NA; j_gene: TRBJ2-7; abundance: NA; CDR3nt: TGTGCCAGCAAGGAGGTTCCCAGCTCCTACGAGCAGTACTTC; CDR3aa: CASKEVPSSYEQYF
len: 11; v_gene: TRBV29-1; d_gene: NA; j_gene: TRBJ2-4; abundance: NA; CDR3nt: TGCAGCGTTACTCAGGGGAACATTCAGTACTTC; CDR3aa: CSVTQGNIQYF
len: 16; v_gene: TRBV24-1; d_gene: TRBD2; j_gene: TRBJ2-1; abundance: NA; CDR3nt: TGTGCCACCAGTGATGGGGGAGGGAGCGTGTACAATGAGCAGTTCTTC; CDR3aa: CATSDGGGSVYNEQFF
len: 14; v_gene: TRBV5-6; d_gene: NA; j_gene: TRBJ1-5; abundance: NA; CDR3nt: TGTGCCAGCAGCTTGGTTGGGCTGGGTCAGCCCCAGCATTTT; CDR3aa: CASSLVGLGQPQHF
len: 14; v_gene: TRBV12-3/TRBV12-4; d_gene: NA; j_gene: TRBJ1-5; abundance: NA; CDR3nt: TGTGCCAGCAGTTTGGGGGGAGAGGGTCAGCCCCAGCATTTT; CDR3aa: CASSLGGEGQPQHF
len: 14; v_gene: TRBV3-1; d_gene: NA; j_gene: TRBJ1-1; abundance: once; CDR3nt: TGTGCCAGCAGCCGGGACGGTATGAACACTGAAGCTTTCTTT; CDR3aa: CASSRDGMNTEAFF
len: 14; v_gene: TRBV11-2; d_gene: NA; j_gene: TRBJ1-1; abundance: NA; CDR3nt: TGTGCCAGCAGCCGCGCGCCGGGGGGCTCTGAAGCTTTCTTT; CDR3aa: CASSRAPGGSEAFF
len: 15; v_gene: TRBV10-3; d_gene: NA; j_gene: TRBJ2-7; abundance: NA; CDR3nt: TGTGCCATCAGTGAGTCGTGGGGATTAACCTACGAGCAGTACTTC; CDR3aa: CAISESWGLTYEQYF
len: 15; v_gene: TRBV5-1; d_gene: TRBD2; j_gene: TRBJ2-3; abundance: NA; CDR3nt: TGCGCCAGCAGCTTGGCTTCTAGCGGACGGGATACGCAGTATTTT; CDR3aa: CASSLASSGRDTQYF
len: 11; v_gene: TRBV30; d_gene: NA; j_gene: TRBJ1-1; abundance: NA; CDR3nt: TGTGCCTGGAGTACAAGGCTTGAAGCTTTCTTT; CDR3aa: CAWSTRLEAFF
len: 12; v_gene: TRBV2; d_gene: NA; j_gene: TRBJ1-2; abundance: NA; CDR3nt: TGTGCCAGCATAGGAGTAGACTATGGCTACACCTTC; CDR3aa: CASIGVDYGYTF
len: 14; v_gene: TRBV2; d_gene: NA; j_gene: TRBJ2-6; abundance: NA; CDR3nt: TGTGCCAGCGACCCATCGCCTGGGGCCAACGTCCTGACTTTC; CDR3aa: CASDPSPGANVLTF
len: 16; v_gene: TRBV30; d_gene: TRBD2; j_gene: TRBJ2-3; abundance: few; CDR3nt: TGTGCCTGGAGTGTAGGACTAGCGGGTAACACAGATACGCAGTATTTT; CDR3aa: CAWSVGLAGNTDTQYF
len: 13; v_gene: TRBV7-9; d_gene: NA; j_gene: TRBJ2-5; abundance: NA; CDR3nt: TGTGCCAGCAGCTTAAACAACCAAGAGACCCAGTACTTC; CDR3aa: CASSLNNQETQYF
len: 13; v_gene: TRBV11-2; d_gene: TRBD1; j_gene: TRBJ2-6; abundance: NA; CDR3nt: TGTGCCAGCAGCTGGACAGGGCGGGACGTCCTGACTTTC; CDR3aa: CASSWTGRDVLTF
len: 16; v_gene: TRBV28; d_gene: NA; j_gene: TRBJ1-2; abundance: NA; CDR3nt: TGTGCCAGCAGTTCATCCTCCGGGACTGCTAACTATGGCTACACCTTC; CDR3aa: CASSSSSGTANYGYTF
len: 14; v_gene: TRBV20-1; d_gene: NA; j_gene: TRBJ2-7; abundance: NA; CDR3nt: TGCAGTGCTAGGCAAGCAGAGAATTCCTACGAGCAGTACTTC; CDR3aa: CSARQAENSYEQYF
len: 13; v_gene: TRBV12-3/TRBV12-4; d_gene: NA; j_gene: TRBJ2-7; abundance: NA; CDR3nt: TGTGCCAGCAGTTTTCAGGGTGCGCACGAGCAGTACTTC; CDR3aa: CASSFQGAHEQYF
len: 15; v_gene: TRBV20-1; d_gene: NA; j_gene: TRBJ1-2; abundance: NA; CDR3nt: TGCAGTGCTAGAGATATAACAGGGATTGTCTATGGCTACACCTTC; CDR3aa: CSARDITGIVYGYTF
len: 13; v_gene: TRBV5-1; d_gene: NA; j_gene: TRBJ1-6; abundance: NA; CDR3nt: TGCGCCAGCAGCCTCGACACCTATTCACCCCTCCACTTT; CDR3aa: CASSLDTYSPLHF
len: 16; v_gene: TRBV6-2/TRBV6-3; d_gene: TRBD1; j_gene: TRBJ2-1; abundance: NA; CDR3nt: TGTGCCAGCAGTTCTTACAGGGGCCACCACTACAATGAGCAGTTCTTC; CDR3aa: CASSSYRGHHYNEQFF
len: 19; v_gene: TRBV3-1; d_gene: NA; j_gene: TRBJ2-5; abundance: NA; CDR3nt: TGTGCCAGCAGCCCCCAAACCTATCGACAGGCGATCACTTTAGAGACCCAGTACTTC; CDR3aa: CASSPQTYRQAITLETQYF
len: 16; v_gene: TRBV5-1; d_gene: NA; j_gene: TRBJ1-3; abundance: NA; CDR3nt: TGCGCCAGCAGCTTGGCCCCAGACTACTCTGGAAACACCATATATTTT; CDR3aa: CASSLAPDYSGNTIYF